The next 26 T cell receptor beta chains were all read from a single sample in a study of glioma-infiltrating T cells after dendritic cell vaccination. The repertoire was sequenced with immunoSEQ multiplex PCR; TCRdb's copy has only in-frame clones and lacks some. The repertoire holds around 60,000 clones, with around nine tenths as singletons. Time point given: after dendritic cell vaccination, including at tumor progression/relapse. The sample in question was blood, obtained after dendritic cell vaccination. Source of these receptors: a human donor with glioblastoma.

The chain has TRBV9 and TRBJ2-7; D unresolved. Germline values: CDR1 SGDLS, CDR2 YYNGEE. The V end was cut by 4 bases, the J end by 7 bases, with 21 bases between. The CDR3 extends over 15 amino acids. The CDR3 loop is CASSRDPDSGREQYF. DNA of the CDR3: TGTGCCAGCAGCCGCGACCCGGATTCGGGTCGGGAGCAGTACTTC.

The chain has TRBV2 and TRBJ1-4; D is unclear. Trimming removed 3 bases at V and 5 bases at J, with 10 bases between. The CDR3 loop spans 14 amino acids. Germline-derived CDR1 and CDR2 are SNHLY and FYNNEI. CDR3 in amino acids: CASSDISVNEKLFF. CDR3 in DNA: TGTGCCAGCAGTGATATCTCGGTGAATGAAAAACTGTTTTTT.

This chain uses TRBV19 with TRBJ1-5; D perhaps matches TRBD1 (5 bases). This CDR3 comprises 16 residues. CDR1 and CDR2 from the germline V gene are LNHDA and SQIVND (reference sequence). V was trimmed by 7 bases and J by 3 bases, leaving 19 bases between them. The CDR3 loop reads CASTPGGTRPNQPQHF. The CDR3 DNA follows: TGTGCCAGTACCCCAGGAGGGACCCGACCCAATCAGCCCCAGCATTTT.

The chain recombines TRBV4-3 with TRBJ2-2, with 7 bases lining up with TRBD2. The CDR3 covers 16 residues. V was pared by 3 bases and J by 1 base, with 5 bases of the junction left unmatched. Germline CDR1 LGHNA, CDR2 YSLEER. Here the CDR3 DNA reads TGCGCCAGCAGCCAGATGCTAGCGGTGAACACCGGGGAGCTGTTTTTT. It codes for CASSQMLAVNTGELFF.

The J gene is TRBJ2-2, the V gene TRBV28; no clear D gene. This CDR3 spans 12 amino acids. The germline V gene has CDR1 MDHEN and CDR2 SYDVKM. V was trimmed by 5 bases and J by 5 bases, leaving 6 bases between them. CDR3 bases: TGTGCCAGCAGTACTCCGACCGGGGAGCTGTTTTTT. Translating it yields CASSTPTGELFF.

Details on this clone: The junction does not match germline at one end; this may be a read error. The genes are TRBV27 and TRBJ1-6, with D maybe TRBD1 (6 bases). The CDR3 covers 13 residues. Looked up from germline, CDR1 is MNHEY and CDR2 is SMNVEV (reference sequence). CDR3 nucleotides: TGTGCCAGCAGGACCAGGGACAATTCCCCCCTCCACTTT. Its translation: CASRTRDNSPLHF.

The chain employs TRBV7-3 and TRBJ2-7; 13 bases are shared with TRBD2. This CDR3 is 14 amino acids long. CDR1 SGHTA and CDR2 FQGTGA come from the germline V gene. V shed 4 bases and J 6 bases; nucleotides not matched to a gene: 3. DNA for the CDR3: TGTGCCAGCAGCTCCGGGACTAGCGGGGCCGAGCAGTACTTC. Translation: CASSSGTSGAEQYF.

This chain connects TRBV5-6 to TRBJ2-2; D is perhaps TRBD1 (6 bases). V was trimmed by 4 bases and J by 4 bases, leaving 14 bases between them. In germline, CDR1 is SGHDT, CDR2 YYEEEE. The CDR3 covers 15 residues. The CDR3 sequence is CASSRTGPSTGELFF. The CDR3 DNA follows: TGTGCCAGCAGCCGCACAGGGCCCAGCACCGGGGAGCTGTTTTTT.

The J gene is TRBJ2-1, the V gene TRBV7-3, with 8 bases that match TRBD2. CDR1 SGHTA and CDR2 FQGTGA come from the germline V gene. The junction had 2 bases not matched to a gene; V was cut back by 0 bases and J by 4 bases. The CDR3 has 15 amino acids. The CDR3 DNA sequence: TGTGCCAGCAGCTTAACTAGCGGGATGTACAATGAGCAGTTCTTC. Translating gives CASSLTSGMYNEQFF.

The rearrangement joins TRBV7-7 to TRBJ1-3; D gene ambiguous. Germline lookup yields CDR1 SSHAT and CDR2 FNYEAQ (reference sequence). This CDR3 contains 15 residues. Trimming took off 1 base at V and 0 bases at J, with 7 bases between the two ends. CDR3 nucleotide sequence: TGTGCCAGCAGCTTAGAACCAGGCTCTGGAAACACCATATATTTT. This encodes CASSLEPGSGNTIYF.

CDR3 sequence (DNA): TGCGCCAGCAGGACGGGGGTATCAACTAATGAAAAACTGTTTTTT. Protein: CASRTGVSTNEKLFF. This chain joins TRBV4-3 and TRBJ1-4; a weak D match, TRBD1 (5 bases). Germline CDR1 and CDR2: LGHNA and YSLEER. The V and J ends lost 6 bases and 0 bases respectively, with 11 bases between them. The CDR3 runs to 15 residues.

As to this clone: At one end, the junction sequence differs from germline, possibly due to a read error. Other DNA sequences of this sample code for an identical CDR3. CDR3 in amino acids: CASSLAPAGFGQPQHF. CDR3 nucleotides: TGCGCTAGCAGCTTGGCCCCGGCAGGGTTCGGTCAGCCCCAGCATTTT. The chain carries TRBV5-1 and TRBJ1-5; perhaps TRBD1 as D (5 bases). Looked up from germline, CDR1 is SGHRS and CDR2 is YFSETQ. The CDR3 is 16 amino acids.

The V gene is TRBV30, the J gene TRBJ1-2, with D tentatively TRBD1 (5 bases). Trimming cost V 1 base and J 6 bases, with 15 bases left between them. The length of the CDR3 is 14 residues. Germline V gene sequence: CDR1 GTSNPN, CDR2 SVGIG (reference sequence). CDR3: CAWSDPRGKDGYTF. In DNA, the CDR3 is TGTGCCTGGAGTGATCCCCGGGGGAAGGATGGCTACACCTTC.

The genes are TRBV5-1 and TRBJ1-2; 10 bases line up with TRBD1. From germline, CDR1 is SGHRS and CDR2 YFSETQ. The CDR3 spans 14 residues. Trimming removed 2 bases from V and 7 bases from J; junction bases left unmatched: 5. The CDR3 DNA is TGCGCCAGCAGCTTAACGGGACAGGGGAGTGGCTACACCTTC. Translating it yields CASSLTGQGSGYTF. Full variable domain (missing parts from reference TRBV5-1 and TRBJ1-2): KAGVTQTPRYLIKTRGQQVTLSCSPISGHRSVSWYQQTPGQGLQFLFEYFSETQRNKGNFPGRFSGRQFSNSRSEMNVSTLELGDSALYLCASSLTGQGSGYTFGSGTRLTVV.

V gene TRBV25-1 combines with J gene TRBJ2-5; TRBD1 aligns across 8 bases. The J call is in doubt because the DNA end fits TRBJ2-7 better. This CDR3 contains 15 residues. Per germline, CDR1 MGHDK and CDR2 SYGVNS. The CDR3 sequence: CASSPGNRGTYEQYF. The CDR3 DNA reads as TGTGCCAGCAGTCCCGGAAACAGGGGGACCTACGAGCAGTACTTC.

The sample holds one count of this clone. The gene calls are TRBV7-2 and TRBJ2-1; 9 bases agree with TRBD2. The germline V gene encodes CDR1 SGHTA and CDR2 FQGNSA. Unmatched junction bases numbered 6, after V lost 5 bases and J lost 7 bases. The CDR3 has 14 amino acids. CDR3 in DNA: TGTGCCAGCAGCCCGGGACTAGCTTTTAATGAGCAGTTCTTC. It codes for CASSPGLAFNEQFF. Using reference TRBV7-2 and TRBJ2-1 for the parts outside the CDR3, the full variable domain is GAGVSQSPSNKVTEKGKDVELRCDPISGHTALYWYRQSLGQGLEFLIYFQGNSAPDKSGLPSDRFSAERTGGSVSTLTIQRTQQEDSAVYLCASSPGLAFNEQFFGPGTRLTVL.

This clone came up once. This sequence joins TRBV6-5 and TRBJ1-3; D is uncertain. Germline CDR1 MNHEY, CDR2 SVGAGI. V dropped 4 bases and J dropped 0 bases, with 13 bases sitting between them. There are 16 residues in the CDR3. CDR3 bases: TGTGCCAGCAGTTCTTCTCGACTGTCCTCTGGAAACACCATATATTTT. This encodes CASSSSRLSSGNTIYF.

The chain recombines TRBV5-1 with TRBJ2-5; 7 nucleotides match TRBD1. The CDR3 is made up of 15 amino acids. V shed 5 bases and J 1 base; nucleotides not matched to a gene: 8. CDR1 and CDR2 (germline): SGHRS, YFSETQ. The CDR3 loop is CASSRSGTAQETQYF. The CDR3 coding sequence is TGCGCCAGCAGTCGATCCGGGACAGCCCAAGAGACCCAGTACTTC.

This CDR3 is CSARERVEAFF. DNA for the CDR3: TGCAGTGCTAGAGAGAGGGTAGAAGCTTTCTTT. The gene calls are TRBV20-1 and TRBJ1-1; no definite D call. V was trimmed by 0 bases and J by 8 bases, leaving 7 bases between them. The CDR3 length is 11 residues. Germline loops: CDR1 DFQATT, CDR2 SNEGSKA (reference sequence).

This clone was counted between two and nine times. The genes are TRBV14 and TRBJ2-3; TRBD2 might be the D (5 bases). CDR1 and CDR2 (germline): SGHDN, FVKESK. The CDR3 length is 14 residues. Trimming removed 0 bases from V and 8 bases from J, with 12 bases in between. In DNA form, the CDR3 reads TGTGCCAGCAGCCAAGACAGCGGATGGGGTACGCAGTATTTT. This translates into CASSQDSGWGTQYF.

This clone is a singleton in its sample. The CDR3 DNA reads TGCGCCAGCAGCCAAGGTTCAGGGGTGGCCGAGCAGTACTTC. Translating gives CASSQGSGVAEQYF. This sequence joins TRBV4-3 and TRBJ2-7; TRBD1 is a possible D gene (6 bases). The CDR3 spans 14 residues. Per the germline V gene, CDR1 is LGHNA and CDR2 is YSLEER. The germline V and J ends were trimmed by 1 base and 6 bases, with 13 bases remaining between them.

This chain joins TRBV5-4 and TRBJ1-1; weak D call: TRBD1 (5 bases). The CDR3 extends over 15 amino acids. Trimming cost V 4 bases and J 4 bases, with 17 bases left between them. CDR1 and CDR2 from the germline V gene are SGHNT and YYREEE (reference sequence). The CDR3 DNA reads as TGTGCCAGCAGCCCCTCATTAGTGGACACCACTGAAGCTTTCTTT. It specifies CASSPSLVDTTEAFF.

The rearrangement joins TRBV19 to TRBJ2-3; 7 bases line up with TRBD2. Germline CDR1 is LNHDA and CDR2 is SQIVND (reference sequence). The CDR3 totals 14 residues. Unmatched junction bases numbered 2, after V lost 0 bases and J lost 5 bases. The CDR3 reads CASSIEASGDTQYF. As DNA, the CDR3 is TGTGCCAGTAGTATAGAGGCTAGCGGAGATACGCAGTATTTT.

The chain joins TRBV2 to TRBJ1-5; D might be TRBD1 (6 bases). The CDR3 is made up of 18 amino acids. Germline CDR1 and CDR2: SNHLY and FYNNEI. V shed 1 base and J shed 0 bases, with 16 bases lying between them. CDR3 nucleotide sequence: TGTGCCAGCAGTGAAGTCCAAGGGGGGGATTATAGCAATCAGCCCCAGCATTTT. Amino acid sequence: CASSEVQGGDYSNQPQHF. The variable domain in full, with the rest retrieved from reference TRBV2 and TRBJ1-5, is EPEVTQTPSHQVTQMGQEVILRCVPISNHLYFYWYRQILGQKVEFLVSFYNNEISEKSEIFDDQFSVERPDGSNFTLKIRSTKLEDSAMYFCASSEVQGGDYSNQPQHFGDGTRLSIL.

This chain joins TRBV30 and TRBJ2-2, with 9 bases identical to TRBD1. CDR1 GTSNPN and CDR2 SVGIG come from the germline V gene (reference sequence). CDR3 length equals 15 residues. V was clipped by 0 bases and J by 7 bases; unmatched bases: 6. The CDR3 region is CAWSVGDRVGGELFF. DNA for the CDR3: TGTGCCTGGAGTGTCGGGGACAGGGTGGGCGGGGAGCTGTTTTTT.

This sequence joins TRBV7-8 and TRBJ1-2; possible D gene TRBD1, 6 bases. Germline CDR1 and CDR2: SGHVS and FQNEAQ. The CDR3 is made up of 14 amino acids. Trimming shortened V by 4 bases and J by 7 bases, and 16 bases separated the two germline ends. The CDR3 reads CASSSPVDRFGYTF. CDR3 DNA: TGTGCCAGCAGCTCGCCGGTTGACAGGTTTGGCTACACCTTC.